This T cell receptor (beta chain) was captured in a study of CD8 T cells in ankylosing spondylitis (dated by TCRdb to 2017 to 2019). As for the study more broadly: To find TCR variants linked to disease, the study profiled T cell receptor beta repertoires in ankylosing spondylitis patients and healthy donors. In total, the full study cohort was made up of roughly 110 healthy donors and 25 to 30 ankylosing spondylitis patients. Peripheral blood was sampled, and synovial fluid was also collected from ankylosing spondylitis patients.

The germline V gene specifies MNHEY as CDR1 and SVGAGI as CDR2. The CDR3 measures 14 amino acids from cysteine to phenylalanine. Only the CDR3 DNA stays, 42 bases, in frame from base 1. Broader findings and caveats from the paper: Some motif variants had previously been reported in the synovial fluid and blood of reactive arthritis patients, which suggests shared mechanisms of disease initiation. A TCR beta motif made up of eight or nine highly homologous amino acid variants appeared to be characteristic of blood from ankylosing spondylitis patients. In peripheral blood, the disease-linked clones were found at relatively low frequencies and had a CD8+ phenotype. The disease-linked clones were reported to be significantly enriched in matched synovial fluid samples from ankylosing spondylitis patients.

TCRdb shows the sequencer as Illumina HiSeq 2500. Quantitative 5'-RACE with molecular barcodes was the method used to prepare the TCR beta libraries. Per the original workflow: Disease-linked TCR variants were identified with a new computational method built on a probabilistic model of VDJ rearrangement. TCRdb reworked the public reads: Q25 trimming with fastp, MiXCR clone assembly, productive beta chains retained. Records with the same CDR3 protein are collapsed into one entry carrying the most frequent genes and DNA. For this entry, the V and J calls and clone size follow TCRdb and not the study's own pipeline. The sample table contains about 500,000 distinct CDR3 sequences; only one count was recorded for 12% of them. Of the sample, under 7.5% falls within the top ten clones. Comments on this clonotype: No cognate antigen has been identified for it. One junction end does not reproduce the germline sequence, and a read error may be involved.

The clonotype originates from a male donor with ankylosing spondylitis. The chain employs TRBV6-5 and TRBJ2-7; there is no confident call for the D gene. Sequenced input: blood, either unsorted or a sorted T cell fraction (not recorded which). The DNA sequence reads TGTGCCAGCAGTGACTCGTGGGCCGCCTACGAGCAGTACTTC. It translates as CASSDSWAAYEQYF.